This is a list of T cell receptor beta chains from one sample in a study of cytomegalovirus exposure and HLA in healthy donors. Sequencing was performed with immunoSEQ multiplex PCR; in TCRdb, only in-frame clones are kept and a portion is missing. Among 200,000 to 250,000 clones listed, more than 70% were seen once. The sequenced sample was PBMCs. The receptors shown here come from a human donor in good health. Each CDR3 is given without its conserved first and last residue.

V gene: TRBV2
J gene: TRBJ1-2
CDR3 protein: ASKQQGTANYGYT

V gene: TRBV5-1
J gene: TRBJ2-5
CDR3 protein: ASSLAGGETQY

V gene: TRBV29-1
J gene: TRBJ2-1
CDR3 protein: SAIGEVVYNEQF

V gene: TRBV10-3
J gene: TRBJ1-5
CDR3 protein: AISDSRDNQPQH

V gene: TRBV6-5
J gene: TRBJ1-2
CDR3 protein: ASGTLQKLYGYT

V gene: TRBV7-9
J gene: TRBJ1-4
CDR3 protein: ASSFEKFATNEKLF

V gene: TRBV7-9
J gene: TRBJ2-5
CDR3 protein: ASSFPHRQAEQETQY

V gene: TRBV11-3
J gene: TRBJ2-7
CDR3 protein: ASSSGLAESYEQY

V gene: TRBV7-2
J gene: TRBJ2-7
CDR3 protein: ASSLGPGAYEQY

V gene: TRBV7-9
J gene: TRBJ2-7
CDR3 protein: ASSLGSGASSYEQY

V gene: TRBV10-2
J gene: TRBJ2-7
CDR3 protein: ASSEGLQGAILALSYEQY

V gene: TRBV27
J gene: TRBJ2-7
CDR3 protein: ASSRGGSSYEQY